This T cell receptor (beta chain) derives from a study of blood T cells in healthy people across ages. The second PCR ran about 6 to 12 cycles with a sample-barcoded 5' primer and J-beta primers. TCRdb reanalysed the 5' RACE reads using MiXCR and keeps one entry per CDR3 protein. The sample shows fewer than 2,000,000 distinct CDR3 sequences, 30% to 40% of them seen only once. Study observations and caveats: Donor CMV infection status was unknown, possibly confounding age-related changes in expanded clonotypes.

Of note for this clonotype: The antigen is unknown.

This CDR3 has 17 amino acids. V dropped 4 bases and J dropped 0 bases, with 18 bases sitting between them. Germline CDR1 SGDLS, CDR2 YYNGEE. Collection of approximately 9.3 milliliters of peripheral blood was performed for each donor. Sequenced input: blood. The J gene is TRBJ2-3, the V gene TRBV9; TRBD1 or TRBD2 may be the D gene (6 bases each). The receptor's source is a woman aged 25 to 39 in good health. CDR3 bases: TGTGCCAGCAGCACCCCGACGGGGGCCACCAGCACAGATACGCAGTATTTT. The encoded protein is CASSTPTGATSTDTQYF.